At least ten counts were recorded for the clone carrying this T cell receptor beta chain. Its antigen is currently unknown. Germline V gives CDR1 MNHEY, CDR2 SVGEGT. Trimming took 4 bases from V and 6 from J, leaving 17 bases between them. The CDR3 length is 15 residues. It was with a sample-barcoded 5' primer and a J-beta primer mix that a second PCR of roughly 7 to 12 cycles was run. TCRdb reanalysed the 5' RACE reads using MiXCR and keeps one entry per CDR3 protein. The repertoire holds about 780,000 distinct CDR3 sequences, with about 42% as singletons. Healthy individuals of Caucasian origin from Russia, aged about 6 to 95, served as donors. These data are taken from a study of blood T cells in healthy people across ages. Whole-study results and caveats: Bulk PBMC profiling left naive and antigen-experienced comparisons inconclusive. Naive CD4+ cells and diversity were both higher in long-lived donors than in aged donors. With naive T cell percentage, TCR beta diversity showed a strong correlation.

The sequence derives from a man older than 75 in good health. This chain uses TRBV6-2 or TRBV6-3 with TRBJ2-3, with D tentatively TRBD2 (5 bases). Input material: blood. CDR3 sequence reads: CASSSPGMGKDTQYF. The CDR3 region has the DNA TGTGCCAGCAGTTCACCCGGGATGGGTAAGGATACGCAGTATTTT.